This is a list of T cell receptor beta chains from one sample in a study of T cells after yellow fever vaccination. TCRdb re-called the 5' RACE reads through MiXCR, storing one row per CDR3 protein. The profile shows roughly 500,000 distinct CDR3 sequences, roughly a fifth of them singletons. Sequenced material: PBMCs, taken 15 days after the yellow fever booster vaccination. The origin of the receptors is a man in his thirties or forties who received the YFV17D yellow fever vaccine. The conserved cysteine and the conserved F or W are not part of the CDR3 here. The order of the fields is CDR3 protein, V gene, CDR3 length, J gene.

ASSAPLAGYRNEQF	TRBV6-1	14	TRBJ2-1
ASSYSGRAGGTGELF	TRBV6-5	15	TRBJ2-2
ATSRGRTTYNEQF	TRBV15	13	TRBJ2-1
ASGDGRGTEAF	TRBV6-2/TRBV6-3	11	TRBJ1-1
ASSVGRTDNSPLH	TRBV9	13	TRBJ1-6
ASRLAGADTQY	TRBV6-2/TRBV6-3	11	TRBJ2-3
ASSQVTGTTYEQY	TRBV4-3	13	TRBJ2-7
ASSLVGTRGLLQTQY	TRBV5-1	15	TRBJ2-5
ASSYLLAGVSDTQY	TRBV6-2/TRBV6-3	14	TRBJ2-3
ATGLAAPGPTQY	TRBV15	12	TRBJ2-3
ASSLTGPGNEQF	TRBV12-3/TRBV12-4	12	TRBJ2-1
ASSYLDRGDEQF	TRBV6-2/TRBV6-3	12	TRBJ2-1
SVSPSKETQY	TRBV29-1	10	TRBJ2-5
ASSLKGGDGYNEQF	TRBV7-2	14	TRBJ2-1
SARDRTSAQETQY	TRBV20-1	13	TRBJ2-5
ASSWRDSLSYEQY	TRBV7-2	13	TRBJ2-7
ATSRRDSQETQY	TRBV15	12	TRBJ2-5
ATSDFAALKGQF	TRBV24-1	12	TRBJ2-1
ASTEGMLVTDTQY	TRBV19	13	TRBJ2-3
ASSSEIPETQY	TRBV18	11	TRBJ2-5
ASSFPSGSATQY	TRBV5-5	12	TRBJ2-3
ASSQEEGQGYEQY	TRBV4-3	13	TRBJ2-7
ASSLQGAGSTGELF	TRBV7-6	14	TRBJ2-2
ASSQDMLADTQY	TRBV4-2	12	TRBJ2-3
ASSLGQHYGYT	TRBV7-9	11	TRBJ1-2
ASRQGGTYEQY	TRBV7-2	11	TRBJ2-7
ASERSSSGPDTQY	TRBV5-1	13	TRBJ2-3
ASSQVPAGRNTGELF	TRBV4-3	15	TRBJ2-2
ASSQDLDDPGETQY	TRBV3-1	14	TRBJ2-5
ASSQEGVATRGGEQF	TRBV4-2	15	TRBJ2-1
ASSRVLPGELF	TRBV7-2	11	TRBJ2-2
ASSLVSGYADTQY	TRBV7-9	13	TRBJ2-3
AISEGENYGYT	TRBV10-3	11	TRBJ1-2
SAREGATNEKLF	TRBV20-1	12	TRBJ1-4
ASSETGGREKLF	TRBV6-1	12	TRBJ1-4
ASNQYPLAGVAGETQY	TRBV28	16	TRBJ2-5
SAYGQGATGNQPQH	TRBV20-1	14	TRBJ1-5
ASSQDGSSSYEQY	TRBV4-3	13	TRBJ2-7
SASNQPSYNEQF	TRBV20-1	12	TRBJ2-1
ASSTQGAGNTIY	TRBV5-5	12	TRBJ1-3